The 9 T cell receptor beta chains below come from one sample, sequenced in a study of OX40 agonist ivuxolimab in advanced cancers. Assay used: immunoSEQ multiplex PCR; TCRdb lists only in-frame clones, some missing. The table has about 82,000 clones, roughly 90% seen once. Material: CD4+ or CD8+ T cells sorted from blood, obtained in a trial of the OX40 agonist ivuxolimab. All receptors come from an adult with an advanced solid tumor such as melanoma, head and neck, liver or kidney cancer.

The count of this clone is one. V gene TRBV7-6 combines with J gene TRBJ2-5; 8 bases map to TRBD1. The J call is uncertain, as TRBJ2-7 better fits the DNA end. The CDR3 extends over 13 amino acids. CDR1 is SGHVS, CDR2 FNYEAQ, per germline. CDR3 DNA: TGTGCCAGCAGCTTCGGACAGGGCTACGAGCAGTACTTC. Protein: CASSFGQGYEQYF.

This chain connects TRBV13 to TRBJ1-5; D is undetermined. The CDR3 is 15 residues long. Per the germline V gene, CDR1 is PRHDT and CDR2 is FYEKMQ (reference sequence). Deletions cut 2 bases from V and 5 bases from J, with 13 bases between. This CDR3 reads CASSLSAGGYQPQHF. CDR3 DNA: TGTGCCAGCAGCTTATCGGCTGGAGGGTATCAGCCCCAGCATTTT.

This sequence joins TRBV7-8 and TRBJ2-1, with 14 bases that match TRBD2. This CDR3 comprises 18 residues. Trimming removed 5 bases from V and 4 bases from J; junction bases left unmatched: 10. Germline CDR1 reads SGHVS; CDR2 reads FQNEAQ. The CDR3 bases are TGTGCCAGCAGCCTCGGACTAGCGGGGGGCCGGTGGTACAATGAGCAGTTCTTC. Translating gives CASSLGLAGGRWYNEQFF.

The chain links TRBV5-1 to TRBJ2-1, with a tentative D call TRBD1 (5 bases). V was cut by 0 bases and J by 6 bases, with 13 bases left in between. The germline V gene has CDR1 SGHRS and CDR2 YFSETQ. The CDR3 is made up of 15 amino acids. CDR3 nucleotide sequence: TGCGCCAGCAGCTTGGAGCCAGGGTTAAGCAATGAGCAGTTCTTC. This sequence encodes CASSLEPGLSNEQFF.

The sample holds a few counts of this clone. The chain joins TRBV10-3 to TRBJ2-2; D is possibly TRBD1 (6 bases). CDR3 length equals 15 residues. The germline V gene has CDR1 ENHRY and CDR2 SYGVKD. Trimming took off 2 bases at V and 4 bases at J, with 11 bases between the two ends. CDR3 amino acids: CAISEQDRFTGELFF. The CDR3 region has the DNA TGTGCCATCAGTGAGCAGGACAGATTCACCGGGGAGCTGTTTTTT.

The gene calls are TRBV10-3 and TRBJ1-1; the D is unclear. Trimming took off 1 base at V and 7 bases at J, with 10 bases between the two ends. The CDR3 runs to 13 residues. Germline lookup yields CDR1 ENHRY and CDR2 SYGVKD. The CDR3 DNA follows: TGTGCCATCAGTGAGTTCTCCAGCAATGAAGCTTTCTTT. This sequence encodes CAISEFSSNEAFF.

J is TRBJ1-2 and V is TRBV9; D uncertain. CDR3 length: 12 amino acids. Germline CDR1 SGDLS, CDR2 YYNGEE. V lost 4 bases, J lost 6 bases, and 10 bases lay in between. For the CDR3, the DNA is TGTGCCAGCAGCTCCTGGCCGGATGGCTACACCTTC. Protein sequence: CASSSWPDGYTF.

The chain employs TRBV19 and TRBJ2-3; D remains ambiguous. V shed 2 bases and J shed 4 bases, with 25 bases lying between them. This CDR3 spans 19 amino acids. Germline CDR1 reads LNHDA; CDR2 reads SQIVND (reference sequence). The CDR3 coding sequence is TGTGCCAGTAGTATATATCGAGAGGTAACAGTCGGTGAAGCAGATACGCAGTATTTT. It codes for CASSIYREVTVGEADTQYF.

The V and J genes are TRBV7-9 and TRBJ2-7, with 10 bases lining up with TRBD1. Unmatched junction bases numbered 9, after V lost 4 bases and J lost 3 bases. The CDR3 has 16 residues. CDR1 and CDR2 (germline): SEHNR, FQNEAQ (reference sequence). CDR3 loop: CASSSARDRGGYEQYF. For the CDR3, the DNA is TGTGCCAGCAGCTCGGCGAGGGACAGGGGCGGCTACGAGCAGTACTTC.